This TCR beta chain comes out of a study of blood T cell repertoires in COVID-19. Trimming at V came to 10 bases and at J to 8 bases, leaving 13 bases not matched to a gene. The CDR3 sequence is 13 residues long. This clone appeared many times. Data came from immunoSEQ multiplex PCR; TCRdb stores just in-frame clones and leaves some out. The table records around 200,000 clones, roughly 80% of them present only once. The rearrangement uses TRBV12-3 or TRBV12-4 and TRBJ1-2; TRBD1 aligns across 7 bases. Sequencing was done on a sample of peripheral blood. The receptor comes from a man aged 50 to 59 who had recovered from COVID-19. CDR3 nucleotide sequence: TGTGCCACCCTAGACAGGGCCCTAGGGGGCTACACCTTC. It codes for CATLDRALGGYTF.